Included here is one T cell receptor beta chain sequence, with context. These data are taken from a study of blood T cell repertoires in COVID-19. Background on the study: Collection of acute and convalescent COVID-19 samples took place in the United States, Italy and Spain.

V was pared by 3 bases and J by 6 bases, with 3 bases of the junction left unmatched. The CDR3 is 15 amino acids. From germline, CDR1 is LGHNA and CDR2 YSLEER. Libraries were prepared by immunoSEQ multiplex PCR; TCRdb keeps only in-frame clonotypes and omits some of them. Of around 70,000 clones listed, roughly 87% are singletons. V and J are TRBV4-3 and TRBJ1-4, with 11 bases aligning to TRBD1. The sample taken for sequencing was peripheral blood. This TCR was sampled from a woman older than 75 with active or convalescent COVID-19. Here the CDR3 reads CASSQDRGPDEKLFF. In DNA, the CDR3 is TGCGCCAGCAGCCAGGACAGGGGGCCCGATGAAAAACTGTTTTTT.